This entry lists 7 T cell receptor beta chains sequenced from one sample in a study of blood T cells in healthy people across ages. The use of a sample-barcoded 5' primer and a J-beta primer mix characterized a second PCR of roughly 6 to 11 cycles. Via MiXCR, TCRdb re-called the 5' RACE reads, giving one row per CDR3 protein. The sample consists of approximately 730,000 distinct CDR3 sequences, around half of them appearing once. Input material: blood. These receptors all come from a man at least 80 years old in good health.

This clonotype appeared many times. V usage is TRBV3-1 and J usage is TRBJ1-5, with 8 bases aligning to TRBD1. The CDR3 sequence is 13 residues long. Germline CDR1 LGHDT, CDR2 YNNKEL (reference sequence). The V segment lost 3 bases and the J segment 5 bases; nucleotides outside the gene matches: 0. The CDR3 coding sequence is TGTGCCAGCAGCCAGGACAGGGATCAGCCCCAGCATTTT. Protein: CASSQDRDQPQHF.

This clonotype has only a few counts. The CDR3 DNA reads TGCGCCAGCAGTCGCCAACAGGGAAGCACAGATACGCAGTATTTT. It yields the protein CASSRQQGSTDTQYF. V usage is TRBV5-1 and J usage is TRBJ2-3, with D possibly being TRBD1 (6 bases). The CDR3 is 15 residues long. Between the trimmed V and J ends, which lost 5 bases and 0 bases, there was a span of 13 bases. CDR1 SGHRS and CDR2 YFSETQ come from the germline V gene.

This chain connects TRBV7-6 to TRBJ2-7; D possibly matches TRBD1 or TRBD2 (5 bases each). Germline CDR1 SGHVS, CDR2 FNYEAQ. The CDR3 has 14 residues. The ends were cut back, 4 bases at V and 0 bases at J, with 10 bases in the middle. The CDR3 is CASSWTRDSYEQYF. CDR3 sequence (DNA): TGTGCCAGCAGCTGGACACGGGACTCCTACGAGCAGTACTTC.

In its sample, this clonotype was seen once. The V gene is TRBV6-1, the J gene TRBJ1-5; possible D gene TRBD1, 5 bases. Trimming took off 3 bases at V and 2 bases at J, with 11 bases between the two ends. CDR1 MNHNS and CDR2 SASEGT come from the germline V gene. This CDR3 spans 15 amino acids. The CDR3 DNA follows: TGTGCCAGCAGTGATAAGACAGTTCGCAATCAGCCCCAGCATTTT. Encoded protein: CASSDKTVRNQPQHF.

V usage is TRBV5-1 and J usage is TRBJ2-3, with 8 bases identical to TRBD2. CDR3 length equals 15 residues. Germline V gives CDR1 SGHRS, CDR2 YFSETQ. With V trimmed by 1 base and J by 1 base, 2 bases remained unmatched. The CDR3 sequence: CASSLFSGGTDTQYF. The DNA for the CDR3 is TGCGCCAGCAGCTTGTTTAGCGGGGGCACAGATACGCAGTATTTT.

This clonotype was observed a handful of times. The chain has TRBV3-1 and TRBJ2-4; D gene ambiguous. The closer fit of TRBJ2-5 to the DNA end suggests the J call may be wrong. The CDR3 has 13 amino acids. Germline CDR1 is LGHDT and CDR2 is YNNKEL (reference sequence). The CDR3 DNA follows: TGTGCCAGCAGCCAGGTCACCGGGCAGACCCAGTACTTC. This sequence encodes CASSQVTGQTQYF.

This clonotype has only a few counts. The chain uses TRBV3-1 and TRBJ2-1, with 13 bases lining up with TRBD2. After removal of 2 bases from V and 3 bases from J, the junction contained 13 bases not matched to a gene. This CDR3 comprises 20 residues. Germline CDR1 is LGHDT and CDR2 is YNNKEL (reference sequence). This chain's CDR3 is CASSQSTSGRSSGGYNEQFF. The DNA for the CDR3 is TGTGCCAGCAGCCAATCGACTAGCGGGAGGTCCTCTGGGGGCTACAATGAGCAGTTCTTC.